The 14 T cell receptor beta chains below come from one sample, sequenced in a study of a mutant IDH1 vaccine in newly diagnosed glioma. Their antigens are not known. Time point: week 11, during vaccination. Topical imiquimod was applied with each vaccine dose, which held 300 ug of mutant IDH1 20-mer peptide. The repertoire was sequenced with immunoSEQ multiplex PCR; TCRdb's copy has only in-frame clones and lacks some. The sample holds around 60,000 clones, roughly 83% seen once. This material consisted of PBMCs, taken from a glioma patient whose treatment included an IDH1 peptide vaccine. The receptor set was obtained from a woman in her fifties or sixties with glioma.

The CDR3 DNA reads as TGTGCCAGCAGTTCCGAAGGACCTATCGCGATATATAATTCACCCCTCCACTTT. Protein product: CASSSEGPIAIYNSPLHF. The gene calls are TRBV27 and TRBJ1-6, with unresolved D. There are 18 residues in the CDR3. Germline values: CDR1 MNHEY, CDR2 SMNVEV (reference sequence). Trimming cost V 4 bases and J 4 bases, with 20 bases left between them.

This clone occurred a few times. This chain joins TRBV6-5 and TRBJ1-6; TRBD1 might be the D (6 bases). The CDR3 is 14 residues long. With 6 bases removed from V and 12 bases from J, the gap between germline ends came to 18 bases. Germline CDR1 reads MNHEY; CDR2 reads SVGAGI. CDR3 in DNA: TGTGCCAGCAGCCCAACCCGCAACAGGGAACCCCTCCACTTT. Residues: CASSPTRNREPLHF.

CDR3 in DNA: TGCAGCGTGGGACAGGGGGAAGCTTTCTTT. Translated, it gives CSVGQGEAFF. The genes are TRBV29-1 and TRBJ1-1; 10 bases match TRBD1. The V gene's germline CDR1 is SQVTM and CDR2 ANQGSEA. J gave up 8 bases and V 6 bases, and 0 bases lay outside the gene matches. The CDR3 extends over 10 amino acids.

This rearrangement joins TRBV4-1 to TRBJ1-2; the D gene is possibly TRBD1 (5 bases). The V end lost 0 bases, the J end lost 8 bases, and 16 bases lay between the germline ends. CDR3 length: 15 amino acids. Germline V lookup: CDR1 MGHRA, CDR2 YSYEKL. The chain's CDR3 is CASSQEHRSPGGYTF. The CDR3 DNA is TGCGCCAGCAGCCAAGAACACAGGTCTCCTGGGGGCTACACCTTC.

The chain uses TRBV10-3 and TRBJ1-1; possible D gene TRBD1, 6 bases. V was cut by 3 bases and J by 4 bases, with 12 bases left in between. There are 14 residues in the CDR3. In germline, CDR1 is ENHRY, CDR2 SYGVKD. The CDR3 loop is CAISEEGGATEAFF. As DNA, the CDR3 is TGTGCCATCAGTGAAGAGGGGGGTGCCACTGAAGCTTTCTTT.

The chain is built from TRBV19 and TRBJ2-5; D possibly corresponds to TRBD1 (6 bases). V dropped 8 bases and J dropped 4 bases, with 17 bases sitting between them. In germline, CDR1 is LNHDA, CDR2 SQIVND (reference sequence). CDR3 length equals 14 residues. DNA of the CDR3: TGTGCCAGTCAGCCTACAGGGTTCGGAGAGACCCAGTACTTC. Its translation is CASQPTGFGETQYF.

The CDR3 protein is CASSVGTDREPQHF. The CDR3 DNA sequence: TGTGCCAGCAGCGTAGGGACGGATCGGGAGCCCCAGCATTTT. V gene TRBV9 combines with J gene TRBJ1-5; D remains unclear. CDR1 and CDR2 from the germline V gene are SGDLS and YYNGEE. With 0 bases removed from V and 8 bases from J, the gap between germline ends came to 12 bases. The CDR3 consists of 14 residues.

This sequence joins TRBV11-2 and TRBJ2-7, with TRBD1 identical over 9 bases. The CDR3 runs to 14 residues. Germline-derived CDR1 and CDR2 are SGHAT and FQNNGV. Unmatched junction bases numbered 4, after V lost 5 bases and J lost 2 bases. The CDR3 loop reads CASSPRTGAYEQYF. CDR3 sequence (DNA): TGTGCCAGCAGCCCCCGGACAGGGGCCTACGAGCAGTACTTC.

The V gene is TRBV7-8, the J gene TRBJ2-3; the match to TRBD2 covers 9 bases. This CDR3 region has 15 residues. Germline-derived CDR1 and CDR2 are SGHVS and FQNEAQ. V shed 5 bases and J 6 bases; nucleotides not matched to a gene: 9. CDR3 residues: CASSPRSGGPDTQYF. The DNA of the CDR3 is TGTGCCAGCAGCCCTCGGAGCGGGGGGCCCGATACGCAGTATTTT.

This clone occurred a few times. The CDR3 protein is CASSFGQVTNYGYTF. For the CDR3, the DNA is TGTGCCAGCAGCTTCGGACAGGTTACTAACTATGGCTACACCTTC. J is TRBJ1-2 and V is TRBV5-4; 7 bases line up with TRBD1. V was clipped by 2 bases and J by 0 bases; unmatched bases: 4. CDR1 SGHNT and CDR2 YYREEE come from the germline V gene (reference sequence). This CDR3 is 15 amino acids long.

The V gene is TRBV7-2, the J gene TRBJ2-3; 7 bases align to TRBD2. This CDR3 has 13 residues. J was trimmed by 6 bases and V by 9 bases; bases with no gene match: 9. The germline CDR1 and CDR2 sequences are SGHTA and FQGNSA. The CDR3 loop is CASNTGGEDTQYF. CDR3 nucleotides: TGTGCCAGTAACACTGGGGGGGAGGATACGCAGTATTTT. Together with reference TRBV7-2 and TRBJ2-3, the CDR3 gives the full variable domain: GAGVSQSPSNKVTEKGKDVELRCDPISGHTALYWYRQSLGQGLEFLIYFQGNSAPDKSGLPSDRFSAERTGGSVSTLTIQRTQQEDSAVYLCASNTGGEDTQYFGPGTRLTVL.

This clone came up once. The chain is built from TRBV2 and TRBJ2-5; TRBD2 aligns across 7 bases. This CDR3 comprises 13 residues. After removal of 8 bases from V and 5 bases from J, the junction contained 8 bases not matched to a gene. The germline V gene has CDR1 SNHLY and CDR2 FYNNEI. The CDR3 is CASGKAGVETQYF. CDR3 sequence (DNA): TGTGCCAGCGGGAAGGCGGGGGTGGAGACCCAGTACTTC.

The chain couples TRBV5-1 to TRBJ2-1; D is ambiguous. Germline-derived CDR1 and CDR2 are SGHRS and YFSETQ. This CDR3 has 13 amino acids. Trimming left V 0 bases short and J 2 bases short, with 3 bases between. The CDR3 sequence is CASSLVAYNEQFF. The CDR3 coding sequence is TGCGCCAGCAGCTTGGTCGCCTACAATGAGCAGTTCTTC.

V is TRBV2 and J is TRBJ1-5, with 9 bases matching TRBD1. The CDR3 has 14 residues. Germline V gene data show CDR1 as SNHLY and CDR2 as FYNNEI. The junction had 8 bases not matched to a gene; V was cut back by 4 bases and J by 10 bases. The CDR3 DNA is TGTGCCAGCAGTGGTAGGGACAGGGTAGGACCCCAGCATTTT. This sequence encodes CASSGRDRVGPQHF.